The source of this T cell receptor (beta chain) is a study of early T cells in non-severe SARS-CoV-2 infection. Study-level information: The study sequenced bulk RNA from unsorted whole blood, with chains unpaired.

General study points: Anti-spike CD8 responses were favored by VDJdb matching, which missed private and CD4 specificities.

CDR1 and CDR2 (germline): SQVTM, ANQGSEA. This CDR3 has 13 amino acids. V gave up 4 bases and J gave up 5 bases, with 14 bases separating them. Turning to this clonotype: What it binds is not known.

As part of library construction, unique molecular identifiers were attached to individual cDNA molecules. TCRdb redid the calling of the 5' RACE reads with MiXCR, one entry per CDR3 protein. The sample shows fewer than 35,000 distinct CDR3 sequences, about 10% of them seen only once. Input material: whole blood. This TCR was sampled from an adult who was a healthcare worker with PCR-confirmed SARS-CoV-2 infection or an uninfected control (not recorded which). The gene calls are TRBV29-1 and TRBJ2-5; no firm D call. Here the CDR3 reads CSVGATSVETQYF. Here the CDR3 DNA reads TGCAGCGTTGGAGCTACGTCGGTGGAGACCCAGTACTTC.